This T cell receptor beta chain was recorded in a study of T cells in Graves' hyperthyroidism and ophthalmopathy. Findings and limits, study-wide: Researchers report that a 13 V-J model separated ophthalmopathy from stable hyperthyroidism. Peripheral blood also featured most of the thyroid clonotypes expanded above 0.001.

There are a few counts of this clonotype. Its antigen is still unknown. The investigators amplified TCR beta CDR3 regions from RNA transcripts. First-round RT-PCR targeting the TCR CDR3 was performed with the HTBI primer set. Via MiXCR, TCRdb re-called the multiplex PCR reads, giving one row per CDR3 protein. This sample has some 350,000 distinct CDR3 sequences, with roughly an eighth found just once. Among ophthalmopathy patients, the Clinical Activity Score reached at least 3, the NOSPECS grade reached at least 4, and duration remained under 3 months. For the diagnoses, clinical symptoms, serum thyroxine and TRAb, thyroid ultrasound and orbital computed tomography were used. Trimming took 2 bases from V and 9 from J, leaving 11 bases between them. The germline V gene has CDR1 LGHDT and CDR2 YNNKEL (reference sequence). CDR3 length: 13 residues.

This TCR came from a woman aged 40 to 50 with Graves' ophthalmopathy. This chain connects TRBV3-1 to TRBJ2-1; perhaps TRBD2 as D (6 bases). Sequencing used blood. The CDR3 protein is CASSQKFSGEQFF. The CDR3 bases are TGTGCCAGCAGCCAAAAGTTTAGCGGTGAGCAGTTCTTC.